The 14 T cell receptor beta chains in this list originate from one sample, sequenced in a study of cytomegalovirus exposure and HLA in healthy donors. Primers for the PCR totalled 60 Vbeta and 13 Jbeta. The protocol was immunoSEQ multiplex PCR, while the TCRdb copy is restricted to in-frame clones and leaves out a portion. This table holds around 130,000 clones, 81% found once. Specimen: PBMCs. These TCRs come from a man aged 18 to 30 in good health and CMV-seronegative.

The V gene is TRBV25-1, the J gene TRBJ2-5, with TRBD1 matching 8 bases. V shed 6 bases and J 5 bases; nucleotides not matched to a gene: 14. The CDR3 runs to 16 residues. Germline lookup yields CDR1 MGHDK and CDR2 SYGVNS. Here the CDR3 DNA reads TGTGCCAGCAGCGAGAGGGGACAGGTCCGTCCGGAGACCCAGTACTTC. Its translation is CASSERGQVRPETQYF.

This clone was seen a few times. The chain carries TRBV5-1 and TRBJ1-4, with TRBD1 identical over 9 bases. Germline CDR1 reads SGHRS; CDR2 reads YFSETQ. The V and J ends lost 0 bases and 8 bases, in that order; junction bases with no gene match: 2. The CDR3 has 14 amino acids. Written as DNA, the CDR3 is TGCGCCAGCAGCTTGGGGACAGGGGCCGAAAAACTGTTTTTT. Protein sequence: CASSLGTGAEKLFF.

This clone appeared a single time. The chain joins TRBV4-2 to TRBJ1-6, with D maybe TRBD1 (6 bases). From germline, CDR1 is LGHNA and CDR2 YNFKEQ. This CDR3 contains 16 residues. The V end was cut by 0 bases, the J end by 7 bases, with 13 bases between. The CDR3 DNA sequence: TGTGCCAGCAGCCAAGACGCCAGGGGAGAGAATTCACCCCTCCACTTT. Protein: CASSQDARGENSPLHF.

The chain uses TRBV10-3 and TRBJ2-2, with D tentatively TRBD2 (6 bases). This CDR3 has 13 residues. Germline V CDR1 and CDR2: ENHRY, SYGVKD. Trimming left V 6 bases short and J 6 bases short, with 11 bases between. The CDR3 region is CAIRIGRSGELFF. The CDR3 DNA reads TGTGCCATCAGGATAGGGAGGTCCGGGGAGCTGTTTTTT.

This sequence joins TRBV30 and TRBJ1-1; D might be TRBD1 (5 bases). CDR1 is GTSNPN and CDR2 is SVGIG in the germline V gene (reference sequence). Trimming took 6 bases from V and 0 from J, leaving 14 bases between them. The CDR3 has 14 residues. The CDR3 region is CACTLGHMNTEAFF. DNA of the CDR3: TGTGCCTGTACTCTCGGACACATGAACACTGAAGCTTTCTTT.

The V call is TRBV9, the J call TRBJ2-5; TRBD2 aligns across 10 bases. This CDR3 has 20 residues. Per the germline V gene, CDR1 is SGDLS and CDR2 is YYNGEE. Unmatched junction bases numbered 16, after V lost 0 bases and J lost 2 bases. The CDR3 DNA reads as TGTGCCAGCAGCGTAGACCCCGCTGGAGCGGGGGGGCGGACACAAGAGACCCAGTACTTC. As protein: CASSVDPAGAGGRTQETQYF.

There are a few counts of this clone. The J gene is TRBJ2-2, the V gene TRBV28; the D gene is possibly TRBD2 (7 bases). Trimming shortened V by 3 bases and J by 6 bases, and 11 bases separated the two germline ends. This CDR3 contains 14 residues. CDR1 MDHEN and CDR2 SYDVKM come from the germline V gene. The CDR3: CASSLGGRAGELFF. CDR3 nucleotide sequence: TGTGCCAGCAGTTTGGGGGGGCGCGCCGGGGAGCTGTTTTTT. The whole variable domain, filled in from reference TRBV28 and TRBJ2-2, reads DVKVTQSSRYLVKRTGEKVFLECVQDMDHENMFWYRQDPGLGLRLIYFSYDVKMKEKGDIPEGYSVSREKKERFSLILESASTNQTSMYLCASSLGGRAGELFFGEGSRLTVL.

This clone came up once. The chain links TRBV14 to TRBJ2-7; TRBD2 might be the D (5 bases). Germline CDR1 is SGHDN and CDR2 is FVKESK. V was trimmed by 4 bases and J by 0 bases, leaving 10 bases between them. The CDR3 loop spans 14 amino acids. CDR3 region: CASSRRRDSYEQYF. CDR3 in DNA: TGTGCCAGCAGCCGGAGACGGGACTCCTACGAGCAGTACTTC.

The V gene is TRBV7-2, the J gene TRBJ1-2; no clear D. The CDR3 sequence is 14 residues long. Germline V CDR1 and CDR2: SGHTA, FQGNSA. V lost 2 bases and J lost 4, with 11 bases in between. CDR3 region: CASSLNPVLYGYTF. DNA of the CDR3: TGTGCCAGCAGCTTAAATCCGGTGCTCTATGGCTACACCTTC. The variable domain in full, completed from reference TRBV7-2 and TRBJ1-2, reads GAGVSQSPSNKVTEKGKDVELRCDPISGHTALYWYRQSLGQGLEFLIYFQGNSAPDKSGLPSDRFSAERTGGSVSTLTIQRTQQEDSAVYLCASSLNPVLYGYTFGSGTRLTVV.

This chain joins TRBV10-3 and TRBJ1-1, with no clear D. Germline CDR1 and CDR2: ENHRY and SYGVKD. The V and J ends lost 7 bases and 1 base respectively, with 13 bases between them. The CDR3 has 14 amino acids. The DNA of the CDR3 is TGTGCCATCAAAACCCCGGGATCGAACACTGAAGCTTTCTTT. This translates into CAIKTPGSNTEAFF.

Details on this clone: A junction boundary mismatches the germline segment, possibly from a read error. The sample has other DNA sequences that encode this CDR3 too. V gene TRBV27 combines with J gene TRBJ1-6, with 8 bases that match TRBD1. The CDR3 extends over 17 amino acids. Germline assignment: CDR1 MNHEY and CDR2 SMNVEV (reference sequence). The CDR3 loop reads CASSSPGQANYNSPLHF. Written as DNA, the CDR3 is TGTGCCAGCAGCTCCCCGGGACAGGCGAACTATAACTCACCCCTCCACTTT.

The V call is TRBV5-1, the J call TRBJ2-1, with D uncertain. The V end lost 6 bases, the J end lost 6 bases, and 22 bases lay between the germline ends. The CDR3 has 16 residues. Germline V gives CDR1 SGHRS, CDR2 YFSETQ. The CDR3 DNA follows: TGCGCCAGCACTACAAGAAACGGCCCCCCGGGCAATGAGCAGTTCTTC. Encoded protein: CASTTRNGPPGNEQFF.

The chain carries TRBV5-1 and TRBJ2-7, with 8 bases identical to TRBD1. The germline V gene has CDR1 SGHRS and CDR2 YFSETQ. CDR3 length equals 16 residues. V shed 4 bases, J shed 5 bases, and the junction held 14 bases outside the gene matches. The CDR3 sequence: CASSPAPDRAGDEQYF. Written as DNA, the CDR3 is TGCGCCAGCAGCCCAGCTCCGGACAGGGCGGGCGACGAGCAGTACTTC.

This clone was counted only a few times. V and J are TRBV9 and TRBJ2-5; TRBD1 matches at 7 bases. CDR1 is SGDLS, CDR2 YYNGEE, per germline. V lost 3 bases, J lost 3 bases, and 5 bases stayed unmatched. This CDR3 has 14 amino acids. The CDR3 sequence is CASSEHDREETQYF. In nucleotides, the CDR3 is TGTGCCAGCAGCGAACACGACAGGGAAGAGACCCAGTACTTC.